The clone carrying this T cell receptor (beta chain) has a count of ten or more. The sample is drawn from a study of Graves' ophthalmopathy and Graves' hyperthyroidism. From RNA, the CDR3 regions of TCR beta chains were amplified and sequenced. The library came from an HTBI-primed first-round RT-PCR and a second-round multiplex PCR. TCRdb reprocessed the multiplex PCR reads via MiXCR and lists one record per CDR3 protein. Of about 370,000 distinct CDR3 sequences listed, around 20% were seen once; the top ten hold more than 1.5%. This TCR derives from a woman aged 18 to 35 with Graves' ophthalmopathy. The source material was peripheral blood.

DNA of the CDR3: TGTGCCAGCAGTTTCGCGCCCCAGCGGGGGTTTGCCTACGAGCAGTACTTC. Its protein product is CASSFAPQRGFAYEQYF. The chain uses TRBV28 and TRBJ2-7; 8 bases fit TRBD2. Germline CDR1 MDHEN, CDR2 SYDVKM. The length of the CDR3 is 17 residues. The V and J ends lost 3 bases and 2 bases, in that order; junction bases with no gene match: 12.